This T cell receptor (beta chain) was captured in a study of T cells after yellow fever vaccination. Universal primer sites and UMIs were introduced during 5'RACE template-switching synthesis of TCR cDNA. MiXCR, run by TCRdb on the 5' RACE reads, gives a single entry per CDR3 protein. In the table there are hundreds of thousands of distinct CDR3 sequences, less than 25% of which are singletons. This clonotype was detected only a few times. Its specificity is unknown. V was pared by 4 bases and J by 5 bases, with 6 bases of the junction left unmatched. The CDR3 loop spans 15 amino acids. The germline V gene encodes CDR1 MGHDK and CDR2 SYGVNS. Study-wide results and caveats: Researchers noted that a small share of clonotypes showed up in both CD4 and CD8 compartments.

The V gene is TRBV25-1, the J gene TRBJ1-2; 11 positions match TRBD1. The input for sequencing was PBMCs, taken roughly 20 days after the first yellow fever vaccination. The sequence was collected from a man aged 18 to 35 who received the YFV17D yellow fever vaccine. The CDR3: CASSGGQGVYYGYTF. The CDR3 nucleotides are TGTGCCAGCAGTGGGGGACAGGGGGTTTATTATGGCTACACCTTC.